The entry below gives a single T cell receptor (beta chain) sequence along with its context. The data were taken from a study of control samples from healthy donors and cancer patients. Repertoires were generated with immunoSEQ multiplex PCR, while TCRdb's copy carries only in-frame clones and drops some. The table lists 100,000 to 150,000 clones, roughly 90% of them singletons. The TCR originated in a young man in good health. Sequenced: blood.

This CDR3 is CASSLTGRKYEQYF. CDR3 sequence (DNA): TGTGCCAGCAGTTTGACAGGGAGAAAATACGAGCAGTACTTC. The chain joins TRBV6-5 to TRBJ2-7; 7 bases are shared with TRBD1. With V trimmed by 4 bases and J by 4 bases, 7 bases remained unmatched. Germline lookup yields CDR1 MNHEY and CDR2 SVGAGI. There are 14 residues in the CDR3.